The rows below give T cell receptor beta chains drawn from one sample of a study of T cells in Graves' hyperthyroidism and ophthalmopathy. TCRdb re-called the multiplex PCR reads through MiXCR, storing one row per CDR3 protein. This table holds fewer than 800,000 distinct CDR3 sequences, 16% found once. The source material was blood. The receptors shown here come from a man in his late teens or twenties with Graves' hyperthyroidism. Each CDR3 is given with its conserved first and last residue. D genes are given only for firm matches. Clone size is given for some rows only: seen once, a few or many times, or a class if the clone is expanded.

D | J | V | size | CDR3 | DNA
- | TRBJ1-2 | TRBV6-2/TRBV6-3 | few | CASEYGYTF | TGTGCCAGCGAATATGGCTACACCTTC
- | TRBJ1-3 | TRBV30 | - | CAWQHRTNSGNTIYF | TGTGCCTGGCAACACCGGACAAACTCTGGAAACACCATATATTTT
- | TRBJ2-7 | TRBV28 | few | CASSMSGTISYEQYF | TGTGCCAGCAGTATGTCGGGGACGATCTCCTACGAGCAGTACTTC
TRBD2 | TRBJ2-3 | TRBV2 | many | CASSLTSGTSSSTDTQYF | TGTGCCAGCAGTCTGACTAGCGGGACGAGTTCTAGCACAGATACGCAGTATTTT
- | TRBJ2-7 | TRBV3-1 | - | CASSQDRALYSYEQYF | TGTGCCAGCAGCCAAGATAGGGCTCTCTACTCCTACGAGCAGTACTTC
- | TRBJ2-3 | TRBV20-1 | many | CSPQGGGAETDTQYF | TGCAGTCCACAAGGTGGGGGCGCGGAAACAGATACGCAGTATTTT
- | TRBJ2-7 | TRBV27 | few | CASSPHPYYEQYF | TGTGCCAGCAGTCCCCACCCCTATTACGAGCAGTACTTC
TRBD2 | TRBJ2-5 | TRBV7-2 | - | CASSDVLAGGPMYF | TGTGCCAGCAGCGACGTACTAGCGGGAGGGCCAATGTACTTC
- | TRBJ1-3 | TRBV28 | few | CASRDGNTIYF | TGTGCCAGCAGGGATGGAAACACCATATATTTT
- | TRBJ2-5 | TRBV3-1 | many | CASSQDAAVGETQYF | TGTGCCAGCAGCCAAGATGCGGCAGTAGGGGAGACCCAGTACTTC
- | TRBJ1-1 | TRBV28 | many | CASSSPGKKNTEAFF | TGTGCCAGCAGTTCCCCAGGCAAAAAGAACACTGAAGCTTTCTTT
- | TRBJ2-7 | TRBV6-1 | many | CASGTGYEQYF | TGTGCCAGCGGGACGGGGTACGAGCAGTACTTC
- | TRBJ2-5 | TRBV28 | many | CASGDTQTQYF | TGTGCCTCCGGCGACACGCAGACCCAGTACTTC
TRBD2 | TRBJ2-7 | TRBV7-8 | - | CASSAGGSTYEQYF | TGTGCCAGCAGCGCAGGCGGGAGTACCTACGAGCAGTACTTC
TRBD2 | TRBJ2-3 | TRBV7-3 | many | CASSLTGGRRDTQYF | TGTGCCAGCAGCTTAACTGGCGGGAGGAGAGATACGCAGTATTTT
- | TRBJ2-1 | TRBV6-1 | - | CASSAPRMNEQFF | TGTGCCAGCAGTGCTCCCCGGATGAATGAGCAGTTCTTC
- | TRBJ1-1 | TRBV29-1 | many | CSVVLGMNTEAFF | TGCAGCGTTGTGTTGGGGATGAACACTGAAGCTTTCTTT
- | TRBJ2-1 | TRBV4-3 | - | CASSQVGSTRADNEQFF | TGCGCCAGCAGCCAAGTGGGGTCAACGAGGGCGGACAATGAGCAGTTCTTC
- | TRBJ1-1 | TRBV29-1 | few | CSVEAPGRAFF | TGCAGCGTTGAAGCGCCCGGACGGGCTTTCTTT
- | TRBJ2-7 | TRBV20-1 | many | CSAMVGGYEQYF | TGCAGTGCTATGGTAGGGGGCTACGAGCAGTACTTC